The T cell receptor (beta chain) under discussion was sequenced for a study of cytomegalovirus exposure and HLA in healthy donors. Study conclusions and caveats: In a later analysis, V- and J-gene trimming of beta chains associated with a DCLRE1C missense variant, replicated independently. A few of the chains that were CMV-associated were confirmed in vitro to be specific for CMV antigens. Prior analysis indicated that the majority of TCR beta V segments exhibited productivity approximately 87% or approximately 30% of the time. TCR association rates varied by HLA locus in a later analysis, with DRB1 highest and HLA-C lowest.

CDR1 and CDR2 (germline): SGHTA, FQGNSA. V lost 0 bases, J lost 3 bases, and 10 bases stayed unmatched. This CDR3 has 17 amino acids. PCR primers comprised 60 Vbeta and 13 Jbeta primers. Assay: immunoSEQ multiplex PCR; the TCRdb copy retains only in-frame clones and omits some. Of about 170,000 clones listed, 60% to 80% were seen once; the top ten hold around 3.2%. A remark on this clone: What it recognizes is unknown.

The receptor was derived from a female donor in good health and CMV-seronegative. Sequencing used PBMCs. The V call is TRBV7-2, the J call TRBJ2-7; 8 bases fit TRBD2. The DNA of the CDR3 is TGTGCCAGCAGCTTAGCCCCTGGCGGGGGGCCACTCTACGAGCAGTACTTC. Amino acid sequence: CASSLAPGGGPLYEQYF.